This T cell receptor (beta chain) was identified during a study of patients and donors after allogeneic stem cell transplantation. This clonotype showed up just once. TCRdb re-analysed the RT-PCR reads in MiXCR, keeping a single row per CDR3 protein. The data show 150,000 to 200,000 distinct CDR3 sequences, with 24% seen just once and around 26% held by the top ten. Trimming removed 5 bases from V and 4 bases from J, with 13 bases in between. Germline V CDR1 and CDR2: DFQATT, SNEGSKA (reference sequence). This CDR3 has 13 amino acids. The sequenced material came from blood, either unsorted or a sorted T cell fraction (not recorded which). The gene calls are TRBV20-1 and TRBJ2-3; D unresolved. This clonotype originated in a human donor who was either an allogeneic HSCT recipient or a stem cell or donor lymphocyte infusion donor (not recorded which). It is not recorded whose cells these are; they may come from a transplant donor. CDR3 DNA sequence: TGCAGTGCTTGGGCCCCCGTCCCAGATACGCAGTATTTT. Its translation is CSAWAPVPDTQYF.